A single sample gave rise to the 3 T cell receptor beta chains below, sequenced in a study of shared clonotypes between healthy human individuals. The repertoire was sequenced with immunoSEQ multiplex PCR; TCRdb's copy has only in-frame clones and lacks some. The sample carries around 1.1 million clones, around 77% recorded once. The source material was memory CD4+ T cells from PBMCs. Subset meaning: CD45RA-negative fraction. The receptors come from a man between 18 and 35 years old in good health. Some clones in this sample may be carry-over from other donors' samples.

V gene TRBV27 combines with J gene TRBJ1-5; possibly TRBD1 for D (5 bases). Germline loops: CDR1 MNHEY, CDR2 SMNVEV (reference sequence). The CDR3 runs 17 residues. Deletions cut 2 bases from V and 0 bases from J, with 14 bases between. The DNA of the CDR3 is TGTGCCAGCAGTTTACAAGAGGGGAGGGATAGCAATCAGCCCCAGCATTTT. Its protein is CASSLQEGRDSNQPQHF.

The CDR3 protein is CATQGQTNTEAFF. The CDR3 bases are TGTGCCACCCAGGGACAGACAAACACTGAAGCTTTCTTT. The rearrangement links TRBV2 to TRBJ1-1, with TRBD1 matching 7 bases. Germline loops: CDR1 SNHLY, CDR2 FYNNEI. V lost 10 bases, J lost 2 bases, and 7 bases stayed unmatched. The CDR3 covers 13 residues.

The CDR3 DNA reads TGTGCCAGCAGCAAACTAGCGGGAAGGGTCGAGCAGTACTTC. Its translation: CASSKLAGRVEQYF. This rearrangement joins TRBV7-2 to TRBJ2-7, with 10 bases matching TRBD2. Per the germline V gene, CDR1 is SGHTA and CDR2 is FQGNSA. This CDR3 spans 14 amino acids. With V trimmed by 5 bases and J by 6 bases, 7 bases remained unmatched.